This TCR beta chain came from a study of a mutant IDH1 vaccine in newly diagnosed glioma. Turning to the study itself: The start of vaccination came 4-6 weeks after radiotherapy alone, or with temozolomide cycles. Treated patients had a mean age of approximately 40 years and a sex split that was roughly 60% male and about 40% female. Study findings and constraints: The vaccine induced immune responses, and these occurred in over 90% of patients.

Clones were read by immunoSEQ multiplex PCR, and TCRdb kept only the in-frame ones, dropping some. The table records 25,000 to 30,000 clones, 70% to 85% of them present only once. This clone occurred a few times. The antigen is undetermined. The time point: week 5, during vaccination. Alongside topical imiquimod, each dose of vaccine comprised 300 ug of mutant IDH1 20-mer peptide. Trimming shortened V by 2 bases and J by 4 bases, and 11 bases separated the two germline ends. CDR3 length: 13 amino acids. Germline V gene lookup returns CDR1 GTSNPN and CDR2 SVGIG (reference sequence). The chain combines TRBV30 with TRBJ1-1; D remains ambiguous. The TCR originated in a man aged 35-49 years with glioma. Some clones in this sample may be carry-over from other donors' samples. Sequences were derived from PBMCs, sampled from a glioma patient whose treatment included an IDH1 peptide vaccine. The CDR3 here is CAWSSRPGTEAFF. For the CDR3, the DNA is TGTGCCTGGAGTTCTAGGCCGGGCACTGAAGCTTTCTTT. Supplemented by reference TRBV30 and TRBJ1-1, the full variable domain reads SQTIHQWPATLVQPVGSPLSLECTVEGTSNPNLYWYRQAAGRGLQLLFYSVGIGQISSEVPQNLSASRPQDRQFILSSKKLLLSDSGFYLCAWSSRPGTEAFFGQGTRLTVV.